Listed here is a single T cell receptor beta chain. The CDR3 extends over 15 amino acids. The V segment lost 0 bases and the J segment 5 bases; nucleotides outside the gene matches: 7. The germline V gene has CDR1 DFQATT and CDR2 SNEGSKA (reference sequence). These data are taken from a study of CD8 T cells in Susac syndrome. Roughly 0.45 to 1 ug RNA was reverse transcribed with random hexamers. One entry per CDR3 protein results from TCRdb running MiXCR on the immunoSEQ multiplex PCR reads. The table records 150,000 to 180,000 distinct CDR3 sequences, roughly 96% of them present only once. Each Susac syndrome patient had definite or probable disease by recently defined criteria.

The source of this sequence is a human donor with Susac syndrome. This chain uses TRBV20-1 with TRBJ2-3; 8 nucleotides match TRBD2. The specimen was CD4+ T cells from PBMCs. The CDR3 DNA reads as TGCAGTGCTAGAGACCCAGCGGGGGTAGTAGATACGCAGTATTTT. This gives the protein CSARDPAGVVDTQYF.